These 28 T cell receptor beta chains were sequenced from one sample in a study of shared clonotypes between healthy human individuals. Repertoires were generated with immunoSEQ multiplex PCR, while TCRdb's copy carries only in-frame clones and drops some. The table has approximately 1,500,000 clones, around 98% seen once. Sequencing input: naive CD4+ T cells sorted from blood. Subset indicated: CD45RA+ positively selected. Every receptor here comes from a man aged 25 to 40 in good health.

The chain joins TRBV10-2 to TRBJ2-3; D could derive from TRBD1 or TRBD2 (5 bases each). Trimming stripped 8 bases from V and 0 bases from J, with 30 bases between. CDR3 size: 20 residues. Looked up from germline, CDR1 is WSHSY and CDR2 is SAAADI. The CDR3, as DNA: TGCGCCAGCTTCACGTCTACCCCTTCGACCGGGACGTCTAGCACAGATACGCAGTATTTT. Its translation: CASFTSTPSTGTSSTDTQYF.

V and J are TRBV6-1 and TRBJ1-1; D unclear. Germline V gene sequence: CDR1 MNHNS, CDR2 SASEGT. This CDR3 is built from 14 residues. Trimming shortened V by 4 bases and J by 1 base, and 10 bases separated the two germline ends. CDR3 residues: CASSVWMGNTEAFF. The CDR3, as DNA: TGTGCCAGCAGTGTCTGGATGGGGAACACTGAAGCTTTCTTT.

The genes are TRBV7-9 and TRBJ2-1; D is perhaps TRBD1 (6 bases). This CDR3 has 14 amino acids. Germline V gene sequence: CDR1 SEHNR, CDR2 FQNEAQ (reference sequence). V lost 3 bases, J lost 7 bases, and 13 bases lay in between. The CDR3 bases are TGTGCCAGCAGCTTTCTTCCCGGACAGAATGAGCAGTTCTTC. Translating it yields CASSFLPGQNEQFF.

This clone showed up just once. This sequence joins TRBV9 and TRBJ2-1; D is perhaps TRBD2 (5 bases). The germline V gene has CDR1 SGDLS and CDR2 YYNGEE. The CDR3 sequence is 14 residues long. The ends were cut back, 1 base at V and 8 bases at J, with 13 bases in the middle. DNA of the CDR3: TGTGCCAGCAGCGTAAATAGCCGGGATCATGAGCAGTTCTTC. Its translation: CASSVNSRDHEQFF.

A single count supports this clone. The chain couples TRBV28 to TRBJ2-3, with 7 bases lining up with TRBD2. V lost 3 bases, J lost 0 bases, and 6 bases stayed unmatched. The germline V gene has CDR1 MDHEN and CDR2 SYDVKM. The CDR3 has 16 amino acids. The CDR3 DNA reads as TGTGCCAGCAGTTTCGCCGGGAGGACTAGCACAGATACGCAGTATTTT. Translated, it gives CASSFAGRTSTDTQYF.

This clone was recorded only once. The chain combines TRBV5-1 with TRBJ2-7; a possible D gene is TRBD2 (6 bases). Germline-derived CDR1 and CDR2 are SGHRS and YFSETQ. This CDR3 has 13 amino acids. The germline V and J ends were trimmed by 3 bases and 6 bases, with 13 bases remaining between them. The CDR3 loop reads CASSWGGGSEQYF. The CDR3 bases are TGCGCCAGCAGCTGGGGAGGAGGATCCGAGCAGTACTTC.

The gene calls are TRBV19 and TRBJ2-5; 10 bases are shared with TRBD1. CDR1 is LNHDA, CDR2 SQIVND, per germline (reference sequence). V trimming: 6 bases; J trimming: 9 bases; junction bases outside the gene matches: 10. The CDR3 has 14 residues. The CDR3 region is CASRAGQGPLPQYF. The CDR3 DNA is TGTGCCAGTAGAGCGGGACAGGGGCCGCTACCCCAGTACTTC.

The chain carries TRBV19 and TRBJ2-7; maybe TRBD2 (5 bases). V was clipped by 7 bases and J by 6 bases, with 19 bases between them. This CDR3 comprises 14 residues. Germline loops: CDR1 LNHDA, CDR2 SQIVND (reference sequence). The CDR3 nucleotides are TGTGCCAGTAAAGACTACCTCTTTGCTGGCGAGCAGTACTTC. Translated: CASKDYLFAGEQYF.

The chain has TRBV28 and TRBJ1-4; D not certain. The V and J ends lost 1 base and 5 bases respectively, with 11 bases between them. CDR3 length equals 15 residues. Germline CDR1 and CDR2: MDHEN and SYDVKM. The CDR3 region is CASSLSRGFNEKLFF. DNA for the CDR3: TGTGCCAGCAGTTTATCGCGGGGATTCAATGAAAAACTGTTTTTT.

The chain joins TRBV7-9 to TRBJ1-3; no clear D gene. V shed 1 base and J shed 8 bases, with 12 bases lying between them. This CDR3 has 14 amino acids. Per germline, CDR1 SEHNR and CDR2 FQNEAQ (reference sequence). CDR3 in DNA: TGTGCCAGCAGCTTAGAACCGACCGTGGACACCATATATTTT. This translates into CASSLEPTVDTIYF.

This chain uses TRBV30 with TRBJ1-5; the D is unclear. The germline CDR1 and CDR2 sequences are GTSNPN and SVGIG (reference sequence). The length of the CDR3 is 13 residues. Trimming shortened V by 2 bases and J by 0 bases, and 5 bases separated the two germline ends. CDR3 protein: CAWSSDSNQPQHF. CDR3 sequence (DNA): TGTGCCTGGAGTAGCGATAGCAATCAGCCCCAGCATTTT.

V is TRBV14 and J is TRBJ2-3; 7 bases are a match to TRBD1. From germline, CDR1 is SGHDN and CDR2 FVKESK. Trimming cost V 4 bases and J 2 bases; bases outside gene matches: 6. The length of the CDR3 is 15 residues. The CDR3 protein is CASSPWTGVTDTQYF. The CDR3 DNA reads TGTGCCAGCAGCCCGTGGACAGGAGTCACAGATACGCAGTATTTT.

The rearrangement joins TRBV6-1 to TRBJ1-1; D is ambiguous. Germline-derived CDR1 and CDR2 are MNHNS and SASEGT. CDR3 length: 14 amino acids. V was cut by 2 bases and J by 3 bases, with 10 bases left in between. The CDR3: CASSEKEDYTEAFF. The CDR3 DNA is TGTGCCAGCAGTGAAAAGGAGGACTACACTGAAGCTTTCTTT.

The chain joins TRBV7-9 to TRBJ2-1, with TRBD2 matching 12 bases. CDR3 length: 16 residues. Germline-derived CDR1 and CDR2 are SEHNR and FQNEAQ (reference sequence). V shed 8 bases and J 7 bases; nucleotides not matched to a gene: 12. The CDR3 loop reads CASRGGLAGLWNEQFF. For the CDR3, the DNA is TGTGCCAGCCGCGGAGGACTAGCGGGACTGTGGAATGAGCAGTTCTTC.

The V gene is TRBV29-1, the J gene TRBJ2-5; 8 bases fit TRBD2. This CDR3 has 13 residues. Trimming at V came to 6 bases and at J to 0 bases, leaving 3 bases not matched to a gene. Germline V gene sequence: CDR1 SQVTM, CDR2 ANQGSEA. In nucleotides, the CDR3 is TGCAGCGTGAGCGGGAGATACCAAGAGACCCAGTACTTC. Protein product: CSVSGRYQETQYF.

The chain links TRBV5-1 to TRBJ2-5; D call uncertain. The V end lost 4 bases, the J end lost 1 base, and 17 bases lay between the germline ends. Per germline, CDR1 SGHRS and CDR2 YFSETQ. CDR3 length: 16 residues. CDR3 loop: CASSPGGRTGQETQYF. CDR3 nucleotides: TGCGCCAGCAGCCCTGGTGGCAGGACGGGCCAAGAGACCCAGTACTTC.

The chain is built from TRBV6-1 and TRBJ2-2; perhaps TRBD1 as D (5 bases). The CDR3 is 14 residues long. Looked up from germline, CDR1 is MNHNS and CDR2 is SASEGT. Trimming shortened V by 6 bases and J by 1 base, and 9 bases separated the two germline ends. In nucleotides, the CDR3 is TGTGCCAGCAGCAGACAGCAGAACACCGGGGAGCTGTTTTTT. Translating it yields CASSRQQNTGELFF.

DNA for the CDR3: TGTGCCAGCACGGTCATGGGGGACACTGAAGCTTTCTTT. Amino acids: CASTVMGDTEAFF. This chain connects TRBV28 to TRBJ1-1; D is perhaps TRBD1 (5 bases). Germline lookup yields CDR1 MDHEN and CDR2 SYDVKM. Trimming removed 7 bases from V and 3 bases from J, with 12 bases in between. This CDR3 contains 13 residues.

CDR3 protein: CASTVQGGNEQFF. The CDR3 DNA sequence: TGCGCCAGCACTGTACAGGGGGGCAATGAGCAGTTCTTC. This chain connects TRBV5-1 to TRBJ2-1, with 8 positions matching TRBD1. The CDR3 has 13 amino acids. Germline assignment: CDR1 SGHRS and CDR2 YFSETQ. The V gene end was trimmed by 6 bases and the J gene end by 6 bases; junction bases not matched to a gene: 5.

The V gene is TRBV27, the J gene TRBJ2-7, with D tentatively TRBD2 (6 bases). This CDR3 is built from 14 residues. CDR1 and CDR2 from the germline V gene are MNHEY and SMNVEV (reference sequence). V lost 0 bases, J lost 2 bases, and 8 bases lay in between. The CDR3 region is CASSLSAGAYEQYF. CDR3 in DNA: TGTGCCAGCAGTTTATCAGCGGGCGCCTACGAGCAGTACTTC.

The chain carries TRBV19 and TRBJ1-1; D remains ambiguous. Trimming stripped 6 bases from V and 3 bases from J, with 11 bases between. This CDR3 has 13 residues. The V gene's germline CDR1 is LNHDA and CDR2 SQIVND (reference sequence). This CDR3 is CASRAARDTEAFF. For the CDR3, the DNA is TGTGCCAGTAGGGCGGCGCGGGACACTGAAGCTTTCTTT. Drawing the rest from reference TRBV19 and TRBJ1-1, the complete variable domain is DGGITQSPKYLFRKEGQNVTLSCEQNLNHDAMYWYRQDPGQGLRLIYYSQIVNDFQKGDIAEGYSVSREKKESFPLTVTSAQKNPTAFYLCASRAARDTEAFFGQGTRLTVV.

This sequence joins TRBV5-6 and TRBJ2-7; 7 nucleotides match TRBD1. J was trimmed by 4 bases and V by 2 bases; bases with no gene match: 6. CDR3 length equals 14 residues. Germline V gene data show CDR1 as SGHDT and CDR2 as YYEEEE. CDR3 residues: CASSLQGIQYEQYF. In nucleotides, the CDR3 is TGTGCCAGCAGCTTACAGGGGATCCAGTACGAGCAGTACTTC.

The genes are TRBV4-1 and TRBJ2-3; 7 bases fit TRBD2. Germline V gene data show CDR1 as MGHRA and CDR2 as YSYEKL. This CDR3 contains 16 residues. J was trimmed by 8 bases and V by 3 bases; bases with no gene match: 14. DNA for the CDR3: TGCGCCAGCAGCCATCCTGCCCGCGGGAGACACAGTACGCAGTATTTT. Protein product: CASSHPARGRHSTQYF.

The chain uses TRBV5-5 and TRBJ1-1, with D possibly matching TRBD1 (5 bases). The CDR3 has 15 amino acids. Germline CDR1 and CDR2: SGHKS and YYEKEE (reference sequence). Between the trimmed V and J ends, which lost 0 bases and 1 base, there was a span of 10 bases. CDR3 region: CASSLARDGNTEAFF. CDR3 nucleotide sequence: TGTGCCAGCAGCTTGGCCCGGGACGGGAACACTGAAGCTTTCTTT. Supplemented by reference TRBV5-5 and TRBJ1-1, the full variable domain reads DAGVTQSPTHLIKTRGQQVTLRCSPISGHKSVSWYQQVLGQGPQFIFQYYEKEERGRGNFPDRFSARQFPNYSSELNVNALLLGDSALYLCASSLARDGNTEAFFGQGTRLTVV.

The chain links TRBV4-2 to TRBJ2-1, with a weak D call TRBD2 (6 bases). The CDR3 runs 16 residues. V shed 3 bases and J shed 1 base, with 13 bases lying between them. The germline gives CDR1 LGHNA, CDR2 YNFKEQ. The CDR3 DNA follows: TGTGCCAGCAGCCATCTACTAGCTGCTTCCTACAATGAGCAGTTCTTC. Residues: CASSHLLAASYNEQFF.

On this clone itself: Other nucleotide sequences in the sample specify the same CDR3. This chain links TRBV30 with TRBJ2-7; 7 nucleotides line up with TRBD1. V was clipped by 3 bases and J by 2 bases; unmatched bases: 1. Germline V gene data show CDR1 as GTSNPN and CDR2 as SVGIG (reference sequence). The CDR3 contains 12 residues. In DNA form, the CDR3 reads TGTGCCTGGAGGACAGGGACCTACGAGCAGTACTTC. Amino acids: CAWRTGTYEQYF.

The V call is TRBV25-1, the J call TRBJ2-7, with D tentatively TRBD2 (6 bases). The V end lost 2 bases, the J end lost 4 bases, and 12 bases lay between the germline ends. Looked up from germline, CDR1 is MGHDK and CDR2 is SYGVNS. The CDR3 is 14 amino acids. Here the CDR3 DNA reads TGTGCCAGCAGTGAAGGTAGCGGAGTTTACGAGCAGTACTTC. It yields the protein CASSEGSGVYEQYF.

The chain employs TRBV5-4 and TRBJ2-3; 8 bases agree with TRBD1. CDR3 length: 16 amino acids. J was trimmed by 5 bases and V by 4 bases; bases with no gene match: 12. Germline loops: CDR1 SGHNT, CDR2 YYREEE (reference sequence). CDR3 nucleotide sequence: TGTGCCAGCAGCGTGGCCGGCAGGGGGCGAAGAGATACGCAGTATTTT. The encoded protein is CASSVAGRGRRDTQYF. The full variable domain, in which reference TRBV5-4 and TRBJ2-3 provide the parts outside the CDR3, is ETGVTQSPTHLIKTRGQQVTLRCSSQSGHNTVSWYQQALGQGPQFIFQYYREEENGRGNFPPRFSGLQFPNYSSELNVNALELDDSALYLCASSVAGRGRRDTQYFGPGTRLTVL.